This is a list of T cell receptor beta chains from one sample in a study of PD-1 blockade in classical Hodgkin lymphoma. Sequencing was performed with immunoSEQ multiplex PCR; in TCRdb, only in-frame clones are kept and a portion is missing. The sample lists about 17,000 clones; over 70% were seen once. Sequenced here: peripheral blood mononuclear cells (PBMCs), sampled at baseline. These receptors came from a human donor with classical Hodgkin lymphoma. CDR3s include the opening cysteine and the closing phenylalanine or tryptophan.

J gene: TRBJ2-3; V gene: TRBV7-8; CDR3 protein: CASSLYRDTQYF
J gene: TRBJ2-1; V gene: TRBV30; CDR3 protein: CAWSSIAGDNEQFF
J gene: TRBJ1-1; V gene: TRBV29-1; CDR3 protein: CSVEGNTEAFF
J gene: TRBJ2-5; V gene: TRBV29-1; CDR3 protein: CSVGPEGGRGETQYF
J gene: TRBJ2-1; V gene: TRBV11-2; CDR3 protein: CASSFPRAGGGEQFF
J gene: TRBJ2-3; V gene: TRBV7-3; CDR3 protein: CASSPRGGAVPDTQYF
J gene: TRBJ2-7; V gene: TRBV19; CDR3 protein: CASSTLESSYEQYF
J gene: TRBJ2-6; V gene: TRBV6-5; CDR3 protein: CASRRSISGANVLTF
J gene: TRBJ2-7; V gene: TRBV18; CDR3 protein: CASSPAGGYEQYF
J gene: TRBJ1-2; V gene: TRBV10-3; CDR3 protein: CAISGDNYGYTF
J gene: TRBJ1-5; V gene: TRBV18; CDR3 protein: CASSPGSTYQAQHF
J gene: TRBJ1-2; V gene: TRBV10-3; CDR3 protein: CAISEGTASNYGYTF
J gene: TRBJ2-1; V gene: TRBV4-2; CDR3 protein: CASSQVSGGSSYNEQFF
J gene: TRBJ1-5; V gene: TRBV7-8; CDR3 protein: CASSLIQNNQPQHF
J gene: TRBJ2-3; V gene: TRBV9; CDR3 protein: CASSPVTDTQYF
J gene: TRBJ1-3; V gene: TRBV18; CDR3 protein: CASSPQVTSGNTIYF
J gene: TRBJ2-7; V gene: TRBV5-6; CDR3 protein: CASSPGGTYEQYF
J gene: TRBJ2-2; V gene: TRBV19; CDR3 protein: CASSIEVANTGELFF
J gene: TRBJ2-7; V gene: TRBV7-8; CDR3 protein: CASSLGAITYEQYF
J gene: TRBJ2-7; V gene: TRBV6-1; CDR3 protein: CASRLDRGIYEQYF
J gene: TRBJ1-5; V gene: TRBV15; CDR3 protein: CATSRDLGQPQHF
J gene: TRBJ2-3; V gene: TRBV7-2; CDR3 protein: CASSLPSVFTDTQYF
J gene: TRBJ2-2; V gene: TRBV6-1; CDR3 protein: CATSGNTGELFF
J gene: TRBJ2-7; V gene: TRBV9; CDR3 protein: CASSGTGGVYEQYF